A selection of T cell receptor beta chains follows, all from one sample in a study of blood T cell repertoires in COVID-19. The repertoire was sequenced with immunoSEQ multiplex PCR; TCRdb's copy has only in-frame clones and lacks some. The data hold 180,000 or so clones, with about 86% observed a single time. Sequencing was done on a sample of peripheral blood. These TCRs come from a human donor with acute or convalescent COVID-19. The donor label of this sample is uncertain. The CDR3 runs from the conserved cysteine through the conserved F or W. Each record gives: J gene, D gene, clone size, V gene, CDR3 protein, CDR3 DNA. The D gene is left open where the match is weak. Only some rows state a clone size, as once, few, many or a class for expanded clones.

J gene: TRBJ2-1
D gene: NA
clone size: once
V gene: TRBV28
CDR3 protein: CASSLAGPYNEQFF
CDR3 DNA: TGTGCCAGCAGTTTAGCGGGGCCCTACAATGAGCAGTTCTTC

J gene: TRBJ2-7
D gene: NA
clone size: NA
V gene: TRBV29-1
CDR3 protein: CSVKTVSSYEQYF
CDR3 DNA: TGCAGCGTTAAGACAGTTTCCTCCTACGAGCAGTACTTC

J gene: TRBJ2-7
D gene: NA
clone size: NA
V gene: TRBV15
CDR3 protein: CATSVSQGAGYEQYF
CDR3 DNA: TGTGCCACCAGCGTCTCACAGGGTGCCGGTTACGAGCAGTACTTC

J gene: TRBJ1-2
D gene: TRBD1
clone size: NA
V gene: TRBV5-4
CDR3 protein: CASSSRQGLGYTF
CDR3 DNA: TGTGCCAGCAGCTCGCGACAGGGGTTGGGCTACACCTTC

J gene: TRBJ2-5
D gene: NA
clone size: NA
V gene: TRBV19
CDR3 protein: CASRPRGSRETQYF
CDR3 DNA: TGTGCCAGTAGGCCCCGCGGATCCCGCGAGACCCAGTACTTC

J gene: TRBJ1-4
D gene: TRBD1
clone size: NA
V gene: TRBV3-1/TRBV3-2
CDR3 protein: CASSQVTGMGEKLFF
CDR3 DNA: TGTGCCAGCAGCCAGGTGACAGGGATGGGGGAAAAACTGTTTTTT

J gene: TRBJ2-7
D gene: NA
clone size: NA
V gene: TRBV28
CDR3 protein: CASSLGGKGYEQYF
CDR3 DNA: TGTGCCAGCAGTTTGGGCGGGAAGGGATACGAGCAGTACTTC

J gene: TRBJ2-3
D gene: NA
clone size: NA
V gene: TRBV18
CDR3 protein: CASSPSASERYTDTQYF
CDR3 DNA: TGTGCCAGCTCACCCTCGGCTAGCGAACGTTACACAGATACGCAGTATTTT

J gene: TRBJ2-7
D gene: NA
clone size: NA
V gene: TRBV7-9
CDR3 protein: CASSPLGGAWEQYF
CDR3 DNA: TGTGCCAGCAGCCCCTTGGGGGGGGCCTGGGAGCAGTACTTC

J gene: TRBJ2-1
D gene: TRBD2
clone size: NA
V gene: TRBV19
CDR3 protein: CASSDGSGTSGNEQFF
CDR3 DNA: TGTGCCAGTAGTGATGGTAGCGGGACTTCGGGCAATGAGCAGTTCTTC

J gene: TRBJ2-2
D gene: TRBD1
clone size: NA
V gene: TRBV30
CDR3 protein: CAWSRGQGDTGELFF
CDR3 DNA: TGTGCCTGGAGTAGGGGACAGGGGGACACCGGGGAGCTGTTTTTT

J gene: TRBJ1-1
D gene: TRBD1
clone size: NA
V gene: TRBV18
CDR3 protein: CASSRGTGGGGTEAFF
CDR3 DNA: TGTGCCAGCTCACGGGGGACAGGGGGCGGGGGCACTGAAGCTTTCTTT

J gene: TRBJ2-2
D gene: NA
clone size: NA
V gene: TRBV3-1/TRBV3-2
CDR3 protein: CASSQEYGVTGELFF
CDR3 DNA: TGTGCCAGCAGCCAAGAATACGGGGTCACCGGGGAGCTGTTTTTT

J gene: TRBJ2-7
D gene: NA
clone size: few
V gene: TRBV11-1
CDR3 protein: CASSLGRGYEQYF
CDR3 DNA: TGTGCCAGCAGCCTAGGACGGGGCTACGAGCAGTACTTC

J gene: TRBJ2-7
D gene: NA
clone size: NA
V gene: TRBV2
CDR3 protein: CASSEVISNPYEQYF
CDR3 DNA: TGTGCCAGCAGTGAAGTTATTAGCAACCCCTACGAGCAGTACTTC

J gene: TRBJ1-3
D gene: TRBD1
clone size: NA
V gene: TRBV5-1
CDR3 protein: CASSTTGFSGNTIYF
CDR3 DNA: TGCGCCAGCAGCACGACAGGGTTCTCTGGAAACACCATATATTTT

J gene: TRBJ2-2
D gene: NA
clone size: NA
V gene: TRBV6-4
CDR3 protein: CASSLDSSRTGELFF
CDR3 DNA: TGTGCCAGCAGTCTCGACAGTTCCAGGACCGGGGAGCTGTTTTTT

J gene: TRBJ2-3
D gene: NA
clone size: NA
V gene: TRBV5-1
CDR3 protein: CASSLELFRDTQYF
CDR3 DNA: TGCGCCAGCAGCTTGGAATTATTTAGAGATACGCAGTATTTT

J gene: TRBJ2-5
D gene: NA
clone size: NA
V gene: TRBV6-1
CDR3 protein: CASSEAPGETQYF
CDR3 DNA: TGTGCCAGCAGTGAGGCCCCGGGGGAGACCCAGTACTTC

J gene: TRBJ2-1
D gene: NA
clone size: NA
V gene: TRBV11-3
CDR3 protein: CASSLEGTFNDNNEQFF
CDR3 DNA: TGTGCCAGCAGCTTAGAGGGGACTTTTAATGACAACAATGAGCAGTTCTTC

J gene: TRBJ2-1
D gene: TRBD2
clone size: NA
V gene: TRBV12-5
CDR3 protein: CASGSRGGSGGAREQFF
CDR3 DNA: TGTGCTAGTGGTTCCCGCGGGGGGAGCGGGGGGGCGCGGGAGCAGTTCTTC

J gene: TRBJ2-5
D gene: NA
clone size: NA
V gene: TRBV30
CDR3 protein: CAWSGAYQETQYF
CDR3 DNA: TGTGCCTGGAGTGGGGCGTACCAAGAGACCCAGTACTTC

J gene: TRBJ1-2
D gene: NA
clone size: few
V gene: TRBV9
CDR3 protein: CASSGVVSNYGYTF
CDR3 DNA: TGTGCCAGCAGCGGAGTAGTTTCTAACTATGGCTACACCTTC

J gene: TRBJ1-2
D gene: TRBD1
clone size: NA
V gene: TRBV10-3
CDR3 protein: CAISLLAGGITEGYTF
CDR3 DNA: TGTGCCATCAGTCTATTGGCAGGGGGAATAACTGAAGGCTACACCTTC

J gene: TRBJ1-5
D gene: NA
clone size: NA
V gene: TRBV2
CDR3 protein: CASSDYPAGNQPQHF
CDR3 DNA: TGTGCCAGCAGTGACTACCCCGCGGGCAATCAGCCCCAGCATTTT

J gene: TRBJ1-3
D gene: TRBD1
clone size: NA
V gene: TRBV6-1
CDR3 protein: CASSADRTGLGNTIYF
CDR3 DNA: TGTGCCAGCAGTGCCGATAGGACAGGGTTAGGAAACACCATATATTTT

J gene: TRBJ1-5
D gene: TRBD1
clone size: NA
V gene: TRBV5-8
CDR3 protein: CASSIATGALAQPQHF
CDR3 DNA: TGTGCCAGCAGCATCGCGACAGGGGCACTAGCTCAGCCCCAGCATTTT

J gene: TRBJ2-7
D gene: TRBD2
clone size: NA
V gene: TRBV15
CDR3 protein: CATSREWRGGAEEQYF
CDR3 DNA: TGTGCCACCAGCAGAGAGTGGCGCGGGGGGGCGGAGGAGCAGTACTTC

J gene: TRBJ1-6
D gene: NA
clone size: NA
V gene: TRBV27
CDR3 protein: CASSSKYNSPLHF
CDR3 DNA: TGTGCCAGCAGTTCCAAATATAATTCACCCCTCCACTTT

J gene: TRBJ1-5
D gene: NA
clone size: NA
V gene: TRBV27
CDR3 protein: CASSSAVAQPQHF
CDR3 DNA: TGTGCCAGCAGTTCGGCAGTAGCTCAGCCCCAGCATTTT

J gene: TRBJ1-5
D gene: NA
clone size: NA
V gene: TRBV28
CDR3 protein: CASSLWGRNQPQHF
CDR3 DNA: TGTGCCAGCAGTTTATGGGGGCGCAATCAGCCCCAGCATTTT

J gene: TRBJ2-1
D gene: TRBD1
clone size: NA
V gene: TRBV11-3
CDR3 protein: CASSASVGGFYNEQFF
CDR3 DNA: TGTGCCAGCAGCGCCTCCGTAGGGGGCTTCTACAATGAGCAGTTCTTC

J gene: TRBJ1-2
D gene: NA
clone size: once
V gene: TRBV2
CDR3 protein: CASSEDGPEGGYTF
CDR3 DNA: TGTGCCAGCAGTGAAGATGGCCCTGAGGGTGGCTACACCTTC

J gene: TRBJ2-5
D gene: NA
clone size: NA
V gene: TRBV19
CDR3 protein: CASSIGGQTFGETQYF
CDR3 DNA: TGTGCCAGTAGTATAGGTGGGCAGACCTTCGGAGAGACCCAGTACTTC

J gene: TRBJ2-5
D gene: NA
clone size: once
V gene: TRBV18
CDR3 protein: CASSQEGTQYF
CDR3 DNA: TGTGCCAGCTCACAGGAGGGGACCCAGTACTTC

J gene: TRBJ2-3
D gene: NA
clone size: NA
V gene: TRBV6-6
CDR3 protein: CASRTQGIRGDTQYF
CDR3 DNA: TGTGCCAGCAGAACACAGGGAATTAGGGGAGATACGCAGTATTTT

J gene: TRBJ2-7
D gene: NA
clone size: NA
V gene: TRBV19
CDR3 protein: CASSIVEGARAEQYF
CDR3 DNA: TGTGCCAGTAGTATAGTGGAGGGGGCGCGGGCCGAGCAGTACTTC